This T cell receptor (beta chain) was obtained from a study of T cell responses to AZD1222 COVID-19 vaccine. General study results and limits: Spike-specific TCR breadth and depth grew following two AZD1222 doses. Along spike, vaccine-associated CD4 TCRs were found throughout, with dominance at 160-218 and 743-854. In the spike-specific TCR repertoire, nearly half reportedly target unmutated variant regions.

CDR1 and CDR2 from the germline V gene are SGHAT and FQNNGV. V lost 4 bases and J lost 6, with 22 bases in between. This CDR3 contains 16 residues. A note on this clone: The antigen is unknown.

Libraries were prepared by immunoSEQ multiplex PCR; TCRdb keeps only in-frame clonotypes and omits some of them. The repertoire holds approximately 26,000 clones, with 75% to 90% as singletons. This TCR came from an adult in good health. The chain is built from TRBV11-2 and TRBJ2-7; no clear D gene. The sequencing used peripheral blood, collected on day 0 of AZD1222 vaccination. Here the CDR3 reads CASSSIRFEDWREQYF. The DNA of the CDR3 is TGTGCCAGCAGCTCGATCCGATTTGAAGATTGGCGCGAGCAGTACTTC.